This TCR beta chain originates from a study of T-cell reconstitution after alpha-beta-depleted transplantation in children. Notes on the study in general: At around two months after transplant, the alpha-beta T cells were reportedly derived from several hundred expanded clones that came from non-depleted graft cells.

Note on this clonotype: Its antigen is unknown.

This sample's TCRbeta library carried unique molecular identifier barcodes. TCRdb re-analysed the PCR reads in MiXCR, keeping a single row per CDR3 protein. The sample shows about 980,000 distinct CDR3 sequences, about 29% of them seen only once. Germline V lookup: CDR1 MNHEY, CDR2 SVGAGI. V was pared by 0 bases and J by 5 bases, with 8 bases between. The CDR3 totals 13 residues. This sample comprised PBMCs, mostly from graft donor cells, obtained 360 days after TCRalphabeta/CD19-depleted stem cell transplant. The sequence came from a boy less than two years old who had a stem cell transplant for SCID, so the T cells may come from the graft donor. The V and J genes are TRBV6-5 and TRBJ2-7; possible D gene TRBD2, 6 bases. CDR3 bases: TGTGCCAGCAGTTACTCGACTAGGGACGAGCAGTACTTC. This gives the protein CASSYSTRDEQYF.